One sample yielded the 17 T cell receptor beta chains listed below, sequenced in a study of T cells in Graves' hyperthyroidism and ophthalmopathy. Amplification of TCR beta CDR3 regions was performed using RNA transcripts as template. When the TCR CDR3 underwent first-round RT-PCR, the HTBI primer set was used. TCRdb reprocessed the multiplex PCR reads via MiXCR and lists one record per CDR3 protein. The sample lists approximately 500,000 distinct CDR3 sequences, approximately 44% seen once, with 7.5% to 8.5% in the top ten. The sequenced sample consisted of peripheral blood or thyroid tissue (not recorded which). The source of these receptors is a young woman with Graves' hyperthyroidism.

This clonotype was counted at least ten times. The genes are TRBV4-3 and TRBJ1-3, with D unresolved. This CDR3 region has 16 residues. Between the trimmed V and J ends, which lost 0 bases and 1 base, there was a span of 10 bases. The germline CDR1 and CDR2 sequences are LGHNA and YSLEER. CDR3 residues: CASSQDVGGSGNTIYF. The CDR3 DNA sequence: TGCGCCAGCAGCCAAGATGTGGGAGGATCTGGAAACACCATATATTTT.

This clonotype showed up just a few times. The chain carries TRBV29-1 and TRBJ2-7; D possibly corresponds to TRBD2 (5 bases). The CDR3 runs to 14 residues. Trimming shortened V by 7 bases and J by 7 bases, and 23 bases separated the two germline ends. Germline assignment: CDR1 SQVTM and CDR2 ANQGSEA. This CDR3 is CSARGGGAIVEQYF. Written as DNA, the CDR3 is TGCAGCGCCCGAGGTGGAGGTGCGATCGTTGAGCAGTACTTC.

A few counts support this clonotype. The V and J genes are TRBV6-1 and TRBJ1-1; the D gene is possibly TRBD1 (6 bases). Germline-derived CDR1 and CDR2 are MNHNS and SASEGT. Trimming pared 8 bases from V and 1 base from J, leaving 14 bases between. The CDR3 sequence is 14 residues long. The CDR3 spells CASGKGQTNTEAFF. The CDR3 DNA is TGTGCCAGCGGAAAGGGACAAACGAACACTGAAGCTTTCTTT.

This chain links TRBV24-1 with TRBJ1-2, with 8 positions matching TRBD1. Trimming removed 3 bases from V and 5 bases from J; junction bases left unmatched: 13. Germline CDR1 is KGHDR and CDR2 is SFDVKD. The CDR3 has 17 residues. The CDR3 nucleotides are TGTGCCACCAGTGATACCCTGACAGGGGTCTCCGGTTATGGCTACACCTTC. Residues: CATSDTLTGVSGYGYTF.

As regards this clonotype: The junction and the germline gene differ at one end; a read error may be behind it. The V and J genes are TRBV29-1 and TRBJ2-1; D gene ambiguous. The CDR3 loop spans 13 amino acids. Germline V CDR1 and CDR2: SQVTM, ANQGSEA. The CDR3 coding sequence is TGCAGCGTTGGAAGCGTAGAGTACAATGAGCAGATCTTC. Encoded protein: CSVGSVEYNEQIF.

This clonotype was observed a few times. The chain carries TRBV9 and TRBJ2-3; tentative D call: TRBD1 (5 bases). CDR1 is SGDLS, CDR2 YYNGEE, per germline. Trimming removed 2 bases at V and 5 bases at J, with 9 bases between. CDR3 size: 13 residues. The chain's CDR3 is CASSVLREDTQYF. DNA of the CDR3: TGTGCCAGCAGCGTCCTCAGGGAAGATACGCAGTATTTT.

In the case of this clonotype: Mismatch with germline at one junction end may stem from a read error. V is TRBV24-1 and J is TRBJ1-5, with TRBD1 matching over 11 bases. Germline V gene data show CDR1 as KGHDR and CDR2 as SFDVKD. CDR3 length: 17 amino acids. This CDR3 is CATSNLGTGGRREAQHF. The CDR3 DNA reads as TGTGCCACCAGTAATTTAGGGACAGGGGGGAGACGGGAGGCCCAGCATTTT.

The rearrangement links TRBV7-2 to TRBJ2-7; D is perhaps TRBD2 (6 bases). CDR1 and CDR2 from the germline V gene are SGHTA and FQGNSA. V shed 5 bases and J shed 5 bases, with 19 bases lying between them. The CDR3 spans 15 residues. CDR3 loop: CASSPDTGGEDEQYF. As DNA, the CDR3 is TGTGCCAGCAGCCCTGACACCGGGGGAGAGGACGAGCAGTACTTC.

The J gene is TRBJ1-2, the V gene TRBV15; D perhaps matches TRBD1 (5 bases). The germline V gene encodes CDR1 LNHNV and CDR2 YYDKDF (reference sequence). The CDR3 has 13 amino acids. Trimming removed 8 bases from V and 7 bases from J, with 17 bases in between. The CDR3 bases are TGTGCCACCGGCCGGGAGGTAGGGGCTGGCTACACCTTC. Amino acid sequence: CATGREVGAGYTF.

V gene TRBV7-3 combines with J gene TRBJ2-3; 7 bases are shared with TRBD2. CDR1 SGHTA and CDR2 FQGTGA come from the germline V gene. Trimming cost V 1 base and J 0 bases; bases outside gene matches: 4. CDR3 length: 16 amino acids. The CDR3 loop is CASSLIGTTSTDTQYF. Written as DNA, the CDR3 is TGTGCCAGCAGCTTAATAGGGACTACTAGCACAGATACGCAGTATTTT.

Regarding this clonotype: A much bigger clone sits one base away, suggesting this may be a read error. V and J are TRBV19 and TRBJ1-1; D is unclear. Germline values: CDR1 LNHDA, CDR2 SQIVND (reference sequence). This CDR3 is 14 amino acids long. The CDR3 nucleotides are TGTGCCAGTAGTATAGATTCTCAGGATTCTGAAGCTCTCTTT. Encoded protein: CASSIDSQDSEALF.

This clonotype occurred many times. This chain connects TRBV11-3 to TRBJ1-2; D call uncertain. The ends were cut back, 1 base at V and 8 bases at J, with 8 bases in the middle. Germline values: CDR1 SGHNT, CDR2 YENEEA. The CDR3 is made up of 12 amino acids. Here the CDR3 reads CASSLAGSGYTF. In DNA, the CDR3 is TGTGCCAGCAGCTTAGCTGGGAGCGGCTACACCTTC.

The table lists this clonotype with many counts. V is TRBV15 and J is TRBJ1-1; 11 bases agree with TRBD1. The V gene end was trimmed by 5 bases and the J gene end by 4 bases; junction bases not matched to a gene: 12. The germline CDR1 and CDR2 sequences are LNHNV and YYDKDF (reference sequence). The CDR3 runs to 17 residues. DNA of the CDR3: TGTGCCACCAGCCCCAACCGGACAGGGGGCATGGGCACTGAAGCTTTCTTT. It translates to CATSPNRTGGMGTEAFF.

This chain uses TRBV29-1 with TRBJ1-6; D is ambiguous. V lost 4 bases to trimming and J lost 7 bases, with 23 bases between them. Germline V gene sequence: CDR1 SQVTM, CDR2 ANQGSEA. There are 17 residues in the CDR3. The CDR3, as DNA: TGCAGCGTTGCTCTCCGTGCGTGGCTGCGGGCGAATTCACCCCTCCACTTT. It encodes CSVALRAWLRANSPLHF.

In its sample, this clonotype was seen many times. The CDR3 reads CATSRGGRNTEAFF. CDR3 nucleotides: TGTGCCACCAGCAGAGGGGGCAGAAACACTGAAGCTTTCTTT. The rearrangement links TRBV15 to TRBJ1-1; TRBD1 is a possible D gene (5 bases). The V gene's germline CDR1 is LNHNV and CDR2 YYDKDF (reference sequence). This CDR3 region has 14 residues. Trimming stripped 1 base from V and 2 bases from J, with 8 bases between.

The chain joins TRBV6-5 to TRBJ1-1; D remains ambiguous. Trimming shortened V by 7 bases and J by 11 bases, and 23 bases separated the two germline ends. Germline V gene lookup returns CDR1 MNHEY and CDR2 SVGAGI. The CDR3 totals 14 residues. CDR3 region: CASKKDGGSTAAFF. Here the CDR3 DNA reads TGTGCCAGCAAGAAGGATGGCGGATCCACGGCGGCTTTCTTT.

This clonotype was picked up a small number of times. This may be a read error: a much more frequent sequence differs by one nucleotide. The CDR3 sequence: CSVTGGEAYEQYF. The CDR3, as DNA: TGCAGCGTCACAGGGGGCGAAGCCTACGAGCAGTACTTC. This chain links TRBV29-1 with TRBJ2-7, with 9 bases matching TRBD1. The ends lost 6 bases at V and 2 bases at J; junction bases unmatched: 5. Germline CDR1 SQVTM, CDR2 ANQGSEA. The CDR3 is 13 amino acids.